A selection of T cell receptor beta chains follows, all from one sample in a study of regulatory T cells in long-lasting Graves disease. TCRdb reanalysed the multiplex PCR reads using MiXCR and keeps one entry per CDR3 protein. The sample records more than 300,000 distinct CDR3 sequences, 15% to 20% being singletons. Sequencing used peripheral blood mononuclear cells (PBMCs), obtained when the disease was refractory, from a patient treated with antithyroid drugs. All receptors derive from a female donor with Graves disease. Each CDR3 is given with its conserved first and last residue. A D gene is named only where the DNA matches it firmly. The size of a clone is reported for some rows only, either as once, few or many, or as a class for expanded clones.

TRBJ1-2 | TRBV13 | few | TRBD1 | TGTGCCAGCAGCCAAACCCGGACAGGGGGCACGATAGGCTATGGCTACACCTTC | CASSQTRTGGTIGYGYTF
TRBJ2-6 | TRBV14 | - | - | TGTGCCAGCAGCCAAGAAGGGGGGGCGGTGGGCCCTGGGGCCAACGTCCTGACTTTC | CASSQEGGAVGPGANVLTF
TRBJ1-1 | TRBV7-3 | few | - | TGTGCCAGCAGCTTAAACCCAGGGTGGAACACTGAAGCTTTCTTT | CASSLNPGWNTEAFF
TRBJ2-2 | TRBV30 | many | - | TGTGCCTGGAGTGCAAACCGTAACAGCGGCGGGGAGCTGTTTTTT | CAWSANRNSGGELFF
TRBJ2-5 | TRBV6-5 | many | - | TGTGCCAGCAGTTACCGGGGAGAGGGGACCCAGTACTTC | CASSYRGEGTQYF
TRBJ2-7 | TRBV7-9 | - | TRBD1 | TGTGCCAGCAGCGAAGGGACAGGGCCCTCCTACGAGCAGTACTTC | CASSEGTGPSYEQYF
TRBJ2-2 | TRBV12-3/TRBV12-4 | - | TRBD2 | TGTGCCAGCAGTCTTTTTGGGCGGGGGAGTGGGACCGGGGAGCTGTTTTTT | CASSLFGRGSGTGELFF
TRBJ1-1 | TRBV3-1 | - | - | TGTGCCAGCAGCCAAGTCCTGAACACTGAAGCTTTCTTT | CASSQVLNTEAFF
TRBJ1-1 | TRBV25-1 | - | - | TGTGCCAGCAGTGACAGTTCGAACACTGAAGCTTTCTTT | CASSDSSNTEAFF
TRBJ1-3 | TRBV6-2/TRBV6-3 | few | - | TGTGCCAGCAGGATAACGGGCTCTGGAAACACCATATATTTT | CASRITGSGNTIYF
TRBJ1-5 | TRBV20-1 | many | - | TGCAGTGCGGACAATCAGCCCCAGCATTTT | CSADNQPQHF